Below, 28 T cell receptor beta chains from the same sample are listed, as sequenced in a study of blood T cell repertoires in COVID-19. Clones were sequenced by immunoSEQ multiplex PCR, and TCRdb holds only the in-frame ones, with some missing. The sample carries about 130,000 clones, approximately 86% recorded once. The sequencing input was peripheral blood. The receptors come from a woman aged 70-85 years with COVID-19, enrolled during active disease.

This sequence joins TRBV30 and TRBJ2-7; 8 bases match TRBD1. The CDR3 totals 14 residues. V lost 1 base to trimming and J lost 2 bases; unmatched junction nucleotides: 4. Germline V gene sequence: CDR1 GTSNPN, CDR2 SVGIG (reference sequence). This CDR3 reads CAWSAGQAAYEQYF. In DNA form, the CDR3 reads TGTGCCTGGAGTGCGGGACAGGCTGCCTACGAGCAGTACTTC.

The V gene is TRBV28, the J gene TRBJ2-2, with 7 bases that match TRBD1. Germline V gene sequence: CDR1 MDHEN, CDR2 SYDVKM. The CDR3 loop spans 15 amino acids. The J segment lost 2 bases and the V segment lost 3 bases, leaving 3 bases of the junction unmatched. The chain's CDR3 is CASSFGTANTGELFF. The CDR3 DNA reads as TGTGCCAGCAGTTTCGGGACAGCTAACACCGGGGAGCTGTTTTTT.

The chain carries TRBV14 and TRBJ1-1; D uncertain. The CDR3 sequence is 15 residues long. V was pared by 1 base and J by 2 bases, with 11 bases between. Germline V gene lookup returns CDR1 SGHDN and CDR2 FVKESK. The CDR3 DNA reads TGTGCCAGCAGCCAAGGAGCGGGTGTCAACACTGAAGCTTTCTTT. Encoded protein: CASSQGAGVNTEAFF.

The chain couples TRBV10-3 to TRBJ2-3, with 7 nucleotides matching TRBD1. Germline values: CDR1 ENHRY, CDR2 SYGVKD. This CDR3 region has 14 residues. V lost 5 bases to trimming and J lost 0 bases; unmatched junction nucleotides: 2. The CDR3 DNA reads TGTGCCATCAGTTCGGGACAGAGCACAGATACGCAGTATTTT. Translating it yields CAISSGQSTDTQYF.

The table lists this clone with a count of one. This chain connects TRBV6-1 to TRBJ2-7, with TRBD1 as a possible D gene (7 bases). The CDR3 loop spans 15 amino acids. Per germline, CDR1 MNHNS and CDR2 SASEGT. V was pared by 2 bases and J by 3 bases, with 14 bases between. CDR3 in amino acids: CASSESSQGGYEQYF. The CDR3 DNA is TGTGCCAGCAGTGAAAGTTCCCAGGGGGGCTACGAGCAGTACTTC.

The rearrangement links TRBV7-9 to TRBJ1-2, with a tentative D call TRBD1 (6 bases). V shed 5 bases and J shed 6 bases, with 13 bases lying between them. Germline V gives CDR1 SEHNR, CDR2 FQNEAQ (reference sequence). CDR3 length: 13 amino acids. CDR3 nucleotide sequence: TGTGCCAGCAGCCGTTACACAGGGAATGGCTACACCTTC. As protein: CASSRYTGNGYTF. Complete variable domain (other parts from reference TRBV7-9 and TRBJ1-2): DTGVSQNPRHKITKRGQNVTFRCDPISEHNRLYWYRQTLGQGPEFLTYFQNEAQLEKSRLLSDRFSAERPKGSFSTLEIQRTEQGDSAMYLCASSRYTGNGYTFGSGTRLTVV.

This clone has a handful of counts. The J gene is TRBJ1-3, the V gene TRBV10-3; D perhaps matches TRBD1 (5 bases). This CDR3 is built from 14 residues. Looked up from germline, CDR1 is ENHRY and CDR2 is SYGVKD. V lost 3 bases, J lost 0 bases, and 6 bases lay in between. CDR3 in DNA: TGTGCCATCAGTGATGGGGCCTCTGGAAACACCATATATTTT. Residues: CAISDGASGNTIYF.

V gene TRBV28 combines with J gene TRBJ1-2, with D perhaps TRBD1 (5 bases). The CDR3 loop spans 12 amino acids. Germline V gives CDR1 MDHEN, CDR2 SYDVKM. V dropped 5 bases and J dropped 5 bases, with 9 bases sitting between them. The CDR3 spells CASSPRTYGYTF. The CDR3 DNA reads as TGTGCCAGCAGTCCCCGGACATATGGCTACACCTTC.

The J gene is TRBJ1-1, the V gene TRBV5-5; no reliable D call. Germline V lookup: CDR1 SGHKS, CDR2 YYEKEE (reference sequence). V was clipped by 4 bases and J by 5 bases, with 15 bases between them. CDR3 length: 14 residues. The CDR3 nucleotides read TGTGCCAGCAGCCCTAGACTTATACGTACTGAAGCTTTCTTT. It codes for CASSPRLIRTEAFF.

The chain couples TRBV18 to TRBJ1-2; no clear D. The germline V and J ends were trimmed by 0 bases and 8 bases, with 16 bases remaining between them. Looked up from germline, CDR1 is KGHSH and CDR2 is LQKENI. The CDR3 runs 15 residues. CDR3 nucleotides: TGTGCCAGCTCACCACCGGCTCGGGGTCGTGGCGGCTACACCTTC. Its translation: CASSPPARGRGGYTF.

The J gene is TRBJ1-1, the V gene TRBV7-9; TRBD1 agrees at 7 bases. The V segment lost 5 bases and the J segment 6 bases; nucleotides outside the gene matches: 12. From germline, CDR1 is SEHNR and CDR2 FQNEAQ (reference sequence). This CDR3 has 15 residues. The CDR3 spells CASSAVDRDSPEAFF. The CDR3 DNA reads TGTGCCAGCAGCGCAGTCGACAGGGACTCCCCTGAAGCTTTCTTT.

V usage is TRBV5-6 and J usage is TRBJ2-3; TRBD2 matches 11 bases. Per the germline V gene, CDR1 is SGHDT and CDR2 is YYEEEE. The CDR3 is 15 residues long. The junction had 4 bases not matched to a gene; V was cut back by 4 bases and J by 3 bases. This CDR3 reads CASSTLAGATDTQYF. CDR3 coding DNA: TGTGCCAGCAGCACACTAGCGGGGGCGACAGATACGCAGTATTTT. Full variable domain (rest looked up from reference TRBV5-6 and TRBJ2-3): DAGVTQSPTHLIKTRGQQVTLRCSPKSGHDTVSWYQQALGQGPQFIFQYYEEEERQRGNFPDRFSGHQFPNYSSELNVNALLLGDSALYLCASSTLAGATDTQYFGPGTRLTVL.

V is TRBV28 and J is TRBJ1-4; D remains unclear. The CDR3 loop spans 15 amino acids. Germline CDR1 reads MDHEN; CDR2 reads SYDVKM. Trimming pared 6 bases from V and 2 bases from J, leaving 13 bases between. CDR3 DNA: TGTGCCAGCAGCTTTTCGGTGAGGACTAATGAAAAACTGTTTTTT. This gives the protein CASSFSVRTNEKLFF. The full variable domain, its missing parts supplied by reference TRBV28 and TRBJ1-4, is DVKVTQSSRYLVKRTGEKVFLECVQDMDHENMFWYRQDPGLGLRLIYFSYDVKMKEKGDIPEGYSVSREKKERFSLILESASTNQTSMYLCASSFSVRTNEKLFFGSGTQLSVL.

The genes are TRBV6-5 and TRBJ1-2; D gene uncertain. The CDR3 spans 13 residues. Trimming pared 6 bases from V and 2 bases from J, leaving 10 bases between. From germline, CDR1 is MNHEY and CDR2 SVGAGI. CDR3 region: CASRMTENYGYTF. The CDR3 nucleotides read TGTGCCAGCAGGATGACGGAGAACTATGGCTACACCTTC.

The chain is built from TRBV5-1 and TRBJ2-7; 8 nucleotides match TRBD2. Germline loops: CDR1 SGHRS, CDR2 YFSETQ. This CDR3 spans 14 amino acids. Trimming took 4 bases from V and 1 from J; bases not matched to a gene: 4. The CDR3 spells CASSVTSGSYEQYF. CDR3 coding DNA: TGCGCCAGCAGCGTAACTAGCGGTTCCTACGAGCAGTACTTC.

CDR3 bases: TGTGCCAGCAGTGAATTTGGCGGAAGCACCGGGGAGCTGTTTTTT. It yields the protein CASSEFGGSTGELFF. The chain employs TRBV6-1 and TRBJ2-2; no clear D gene. CDR3 length: 15 residues. Trimming took off 2 bases at V and 4 bases at J, with 11 bases between the two ends. Germline V lookup: CDR1 MNHNS, CDR2 SASEGT.

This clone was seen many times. CDR3 bases: TGCGCCAGCAGCTTACCCGGGAGCCAGGGTGGCTACACCTTC. This gives the protein CASSLPGSQGGYTF. The chain carries TRBV5-1 and TRBJ1-2; the D gene is possibly TRBD1 (5 bases). The CDR3 extends over 14 amino acids. With 2 bases removed from V and 7 bases from J, the gap between germline ends came to 15 bases. CDR1 SGHRS and CDR2 YFSETQ come from the germline V gene.

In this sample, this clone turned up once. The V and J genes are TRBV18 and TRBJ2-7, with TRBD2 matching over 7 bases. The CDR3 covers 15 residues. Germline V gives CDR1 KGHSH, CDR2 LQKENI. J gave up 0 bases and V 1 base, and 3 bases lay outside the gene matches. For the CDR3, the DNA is TGTGCCAGCTCACCACTAACGGGGGGCTCCTACGAGCAGTACTTC. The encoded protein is CASSPLTGGSYEQYF.

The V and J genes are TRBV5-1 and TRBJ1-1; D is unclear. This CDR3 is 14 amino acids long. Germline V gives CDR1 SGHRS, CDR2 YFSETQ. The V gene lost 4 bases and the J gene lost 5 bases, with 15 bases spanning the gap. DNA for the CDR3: TGCGCCAGCAGCCCCTCGCGCGGTGGGACTGAAGCTTTCTTT. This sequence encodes CASSPSRGGTEAFF.

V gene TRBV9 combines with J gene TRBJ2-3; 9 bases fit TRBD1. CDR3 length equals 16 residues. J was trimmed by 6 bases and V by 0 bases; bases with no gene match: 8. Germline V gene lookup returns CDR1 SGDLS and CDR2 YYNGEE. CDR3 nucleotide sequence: TGTGCCAGCAGCGTAGCTCGACAGGGGGAACGGGATACGCAGTATTTT. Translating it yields CASSVARQGERDTQYF.

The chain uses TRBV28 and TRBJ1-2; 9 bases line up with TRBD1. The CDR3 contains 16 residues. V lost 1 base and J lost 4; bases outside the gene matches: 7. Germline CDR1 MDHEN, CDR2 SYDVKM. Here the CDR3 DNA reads TGTGCCAGCAGTTTATCAAGCACGGGACAGGGCTATGGCTACACCTTC. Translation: CASSLSSTGQGYGYTF.

The CDR3 reads CASSPEESNYGYTF. The DNA of the CDR3 is TGTGCCAGCAGTCCCGAGGAGAGCAACTATGGCTACACCTTC. V and J are TRBV6-5 and TRBJ1-2, with D hard to call. This CDR3 spans 14 amino acids. V was clipped by 5 bases and J by 2 bases, with 12 bases between them. Looked up from germline, CDR1 is MNHEY and CDR2 is SVGAGI.

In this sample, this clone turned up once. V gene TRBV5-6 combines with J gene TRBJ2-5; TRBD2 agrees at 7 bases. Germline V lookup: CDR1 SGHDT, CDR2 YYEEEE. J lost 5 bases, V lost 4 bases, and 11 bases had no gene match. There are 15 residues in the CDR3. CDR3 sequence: CASSLRLAGGETQYF. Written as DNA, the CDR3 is TGTGCCAGCAGCCTACGACTAGCTGGGGGGGAGACCCAGTACTTC.

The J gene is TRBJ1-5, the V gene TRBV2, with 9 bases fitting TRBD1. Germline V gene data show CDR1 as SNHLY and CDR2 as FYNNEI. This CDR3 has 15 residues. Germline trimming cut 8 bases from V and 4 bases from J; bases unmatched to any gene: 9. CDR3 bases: TGTGCCAGCCGGGGGACAGGGCGAGGTAATCAGCCCCAGCATTTT. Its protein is CASRGTGRGNQPQHF.

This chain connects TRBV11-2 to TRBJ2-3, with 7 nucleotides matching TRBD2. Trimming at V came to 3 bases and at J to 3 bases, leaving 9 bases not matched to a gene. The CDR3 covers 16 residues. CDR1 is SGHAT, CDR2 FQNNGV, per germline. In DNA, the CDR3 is TGTGCCAGCAGCTTCTTGAGTGGGGGGGGGACAGATACGCAGTATTTT. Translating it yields CASSFLSGGGTDTQYF.

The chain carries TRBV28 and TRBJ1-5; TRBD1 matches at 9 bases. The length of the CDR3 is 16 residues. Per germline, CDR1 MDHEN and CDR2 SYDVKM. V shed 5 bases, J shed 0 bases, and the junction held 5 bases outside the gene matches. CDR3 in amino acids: CASSPSGQGSNQPQHF. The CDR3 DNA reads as TGTGCCAGCAGTCCGTCGGGACAGGGTAGCAATCAGCCCCAGCATTTT.

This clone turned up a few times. The CDR3 sequence is CASSQADPADYEQYF. The CDR3 DNA reads as TGTGCCAGCAGCCAAGCTGATCCAGCGGACTACGAGCAGTACTTC. This chain links TRBV4-2 with TRBJ2-7, with a tentative D call TRBD2 (5 bases). The CDR3 contains 15 residues. The V end was cut by 1 base, the J end by 3 bases, with 13 bases between. Germline loops: CDR1 LGHNA, CDR2 YNFKEQ.

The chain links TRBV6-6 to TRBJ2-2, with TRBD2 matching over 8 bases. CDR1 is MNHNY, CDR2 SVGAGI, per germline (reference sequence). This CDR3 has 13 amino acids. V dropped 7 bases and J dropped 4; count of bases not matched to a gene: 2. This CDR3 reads CASIGGGTGELFF. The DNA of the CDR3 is TGTGCCAGCATCGGGGGGGGCACCGGGGAGCTGTTTTTT.